What follows are 21 T cell receptor beta chains derived from one specimen sequenced in a study of cytomegalovirus exposure and HLA in healthy donors. The PCR employed 60 Vbeta primers together with 13 Jbeta primers. Only in-frame clones appear in the TCRdb table, and some are missing; sequencing was by immunoSEQ multiplex PCR. The data hold more than 200,000 clones, with roughly 80% observed a single time. The sample consisted of PBMCs. The receptors here all came from a man aged 35-49 years in good health and CMV-seronegative.

The rearrangement links TRBV4-1 to TRBJ2-2; 11 nucleotides line up with TRBD2. CDR3 length: 18 residues. CDR1 and CDR2 from the germline V gene are MGHRA and YSYEKL. V lost 1 base to trimming and J lost 0 bases; unmatched junction nucleotides: 4. The CDR3 region has the DNA TGCGCCAGCAGCCAAGGACTAGCGGGGTTTTCGAACACCGGGGAGCTGTTTTTT. Encoded protein: CASSQGLAGFSNTGELFF.

In nucleotides, the CDR3 is TGCGCCAGCAGCTATTCTAGCGGGGGTGCTTCATCCTACGAGCAGTACTTC. As protein: CASSYSSGGASSYEQYF. J is TRBJ2-7 and V is TRBV5-1; 10 positions agree with TRBD2. CDR1 SGHRS and CDR2 YFSETQ come from the germline V gene. There are 17 residues in the CDR3. V trimming: 3 bases; J trimming: 1 base; junction bases outside the gene matches: 10.

In its sample, this clone was seen a few times. The chain is built from TRBV5-1 and TRBJ2-5, with 7 bases aligning to TRBD1. The CDR3 loop spans 15 amino acids. V lost 1 base and J lost 2; bases outside the gene matches: 5. Germline V gene data show CDR1 as SGHRS and CDR2 as YFSETQ. In DNA form, the CDR3 reads TGCGCCAGCAGCTTGCTCCGGACAGGACAAGAGACCCAGTACTTC. It translates to CASSLLRTGQETQYF.

This rearrangement joins TRBV7-3 to TRBJ1-1; 8 nucleotides align to TRBD1. This CDR3 is 13 amino acids long. Trimming took 5 bases from V and 7 from J; bases not matched to a gene: 6. Germline-derived CDR1 and CDR2 are SGHTA and FQGTGA. CDR3 protein: CASSKSGQGEAFF. The CDR3 DNA follows: TGTGCCAGCAGCAAATCCGGACAGGGTGAAGCTTTCTTT.

The chain joins TRBV4-1 to TRBJ2-1, with D possibly TRBD2 on 6 matching bases. V lost 3 bases and J lost 2, with 8 bases in between. The CDR3 spans 14 residues. Per the germline V gene, CDR1 is MGHRA and CDR2 is YSYEKL. The CDR3, as DNA: TGCGCCAGCAGCCAGGGCGGGACCTACAATGAGCAGTTCTTC. This gives the protein CASSQGGTYNEQFF.

In its sample, this clone was seen once. V usage is TRBV7-3 and J usage is TRBJ2-6; D is possibly TRBD2 (6 bases). This CDR3 has 16 residues. Germline V gene sequence: CDR1 SGHTA, CDR2 FQGTGA. The V end was cut by 3 bases, the J end by 3 bases, with 12 bases between. The CDR3: CASSLAGFSGANVLTF. As DNA, the CDR3 is TGTGCCAGCAGCTTGGCGGGATTTAGTGGGGCCAACGTCCTGACTTTC.

The V call is TRBV19, the J call TRBJ1-2, with TRBD1 matching over 7 bases. After removal of 8 bases from V and 4 bases from J, the junction contained 7 bases not matched to a gene. There are 13 residues in the CDR3. CDR1 and CDR2 (germline): LNHDA, SQIVND (reference sequence). Here the CDR3 DNA reads TGTGCCAGTGGCAAGAGACAGGGCTATGGCTACACCTTC. Its protein product is CASGKRQGYGYTF.

The chain recombines TRBV23-1 with TRBJ2-3, with a tentative D call TRBD2 (7 bases). TRBV23-1 is annotated as an ORF whose role is uncertain. CDR3 length equals 15 residues. Trimming stripped 4 bases from V and 0 bases from J, with 11 bases between. As DNA, the CDR3 is TGCGCCAGCAGTCCGCGGGGGCCTAGCACAGATACGCAGTATTTT. Translating it yields CASSPRGPSTDTQYF.

This chain links TRBV11-2 with TRBJ2-1, with D possibly TRBD2 on 5 matching bases. V was clipped by 5 bases and J by 0 bases, with 20 bases between them. Germline CDR1 and CDR2: SGHAT and FQNNGV. CDR3 size: 18 residues. CDR3 DNA sequence: TGTGCCAGCAGCCGTCGTGAGGGCGATAAGAGCTCCTACAATGAGCAGTTCTTC. This encodes CASSRREGDKSSYNEQFF.

This sequence joins TRBV11-3 and TRBJ2-3; D possibly corresponds to TRBD1 (5 bases). V lost 3 bases, J lost 2 bases, and 12 bases lay in between. The CDR3 covers 15 residues. Per germline, CDR1 SGHNT and CDR2 YENEEA. The CDR3 region is CASSLSAGLTDTQYF. CDR3 DNA: TGTGCCAGCAGCTTGAGCGCAGGGCTCACAGATACGCAGTATTTT.

The V call is TRBV4-3, the J call TRBJ1-6; D is unclear. The CDR3 runs to 18 residues. Trimming took off 0 bases at V and 0 bases at J, with 12 bases between the two ends. Germline V gene data show CDR1 as LGHNA and CDR2 as YSLEER. The CDR3 loop is CASSQDPPGSSYNSPLHF. The CDR3 region has the DNA TGCGCCAGCAGCCAAGACCCCCCAGGCAGCTCCTATAATTCACCCCTCCACTTT.

V usage is TRBV6-4 and J usage is TRBJ2-1, with TRBD2 identical over 10 bases. The CDR3 consists of 16 residues. The germline V gene encodes CDR1 MRHNA and CDR2 SNTAGT. V dropped 4 bases and J dropped 5; count of bases not matched to a gene: 8. The CDR3, as DNA: TGTGCCAGCAGTGGGGAAGCGGGAGGGCGGCACAATGAGCAGTTCTTC. It is translated as CASSGEAGGRHNEQFF.

The chain links TRBV19 to TRBJ2-7; 10 bases fit TRBD1. V gave up 5 bases and J gave up 3 bases; unmatched junction bases: 4. Germline loops: CDR1 LNHDA, CDR2 SQIVND (reference sequence). The CDR3 is 14 amino acids. CDR3 loop: CASSPGTGDYEQYF. CDR3 sequence (DNA): TGTGCCAGTAGTCCCGGGACAGGGGACTACGAGCAGTACTTC. Complete variable domain (other parts from reference TRBV19 and TRBJ2-7): DGGITQSPKYLFRKEGQNVTLSCEQNLNHDAMYWYRQDPGQGLRLIYYSQIVNDFQKGDIAEGYSVSREKKESFPLTVTSAQKNPTAFYLCASSPGTGDYEQYFGPGTRLTVT.

This clone was seen once. This chain connects TRBV13 to TRBJ2-3; D not resolved. V was cut by 0 bases and J by 2 bases, with 15 bases left in between. The CDR3 has 17 amino acids. CDR1 is PRHDT, CDR2 FYEKMQ, per germline (reference sequence). The CDR3 loop reads CASSLGASHPNTDTQYF. In DNA, the CDR3 is TGTGCCAGCAGCTTAGGAGCGAGCCACCCTAACACAGATACGCAGTATTTT. The variable domain in full, completed from reference TRBV13 and TRBJ2-3, reads AAGVIQSPRHLIKEKRETATLKCYPIPRHDTVYWYQQGPGQDPQFLISFYEKMQSDKGSIPDRFSAQQFSDYHSELNMSSLELGDSALYFCASSLGASHPNTDTQYFGPGTRLTVL.

The rearrangement joins TRBV9 to TRBJ2-3, with D perhaps matching TRBD1 (5 bases). CDR1 is SGDLS and CDR2 is YYNGEE in the germline V gene. There are 15 residues in the CDR3. Trimming took off 2 bases at V and 0 bases at J, with 10 bases between the two ends. The CDR3 nucleotides are TGTGCCAGCAGCGTTGGGGCGGTAAGCACAGATACGCAGTATTTT. This encodes CASSVGAVSTDTQYF. The full variable domain, in which reference TRBV9 and TRBJ2-3 provide the parts outside the CDR3, is DSGVTQTPKHLITATGQRVTLRCSPRSGDLSVYWYQQSLDQGLQFLIQYYNGEERAKGNILERFSAQQFPDLHSELNLSSLELGDSALYFCASSVGAVSTDTQYFGPGTRLTVL.

The chain joins TRBV10-2 to TRBJ2-3; 7 bases map to TRBD2. Trimming took 4 bases from V and 1 from J; bases not matched to a gene: 14. The CDR3 totals 18 residues. Germline values: CDR1 WSHSY, CDR2 SAAADI. CDR3 DNA sequence: TGCGCCAGCAGTGTTCTGCGGGAGTTGGATTGGGGCACAGATACGCAGTATTTT. Amino acid sequence: CASSVLRELDWGTDTQYF.

The rearrangement links TRBV18 to TRBJ2-5; maybe TRBD1 (6 bases). V was pared by 8 bases and J by 5 bases, with 18 bases between. CDR3 length equals 14 residues. CDR1 KGHSH and CDR2 LQKENI come from the germline V gene. The CDR3 DNA sequence: TGTGCCAGCGCTCCTCGCCGGACAGAGGAGACCCAGTACTTC. Translated, it gives CASAPRRTEETQYF.

The chain carries TRBV6-1 and TRBJ1-1; no reliable D call. CDR3 length equals 13 residues. Germline CDR1 MNHNS, CDR2 SASEGT. V lost 3 bases and J lost 6, with 11 bases in between. The chain's CDR3 is CASSEIGFAEAFF. The CDR3 coding sequence is TGTGCCAGCAGTGAGATCGGGTTCGCTGAAGCTTTCTTT.

V usage is TRBV19 and J usage is TRBJ2-1; TRBD2 agrees at 10 bases. Trimming removed 5 bases from V and 1 base from J; junction bases left unmatched: 8. CDR1 LNHDA and CDR2 SQIVND come from the germline V gene (reference sequence). CDR3 length equals 17 residues. CDR3 DNA: TGTGCCAGTAGTTCTGGACTAGCGGTCGAGTCCTACAATGAGCAGTTCTTC. Translating gives CASSSGLAVESYNEQFF. The entire variable domain, with the rest obtained from reference TRBV19 and TRBJ2-1, is as follows: DGGITQSPKYLFRKEGQNVTLSCEQNLNHDAMYWYRQDPGQGLRLIYYSQIVNDFQKGDIAEGYSVSREKKESFPLTVTSAQKNPTAFYLCASSSGLAVESYNEQFFGPGTRLTVL.

This CDR3 is CASILDRGMAYEQYF. In nucleotides, the CDR3 is TGTGCCAGCATACTGGACAGGGGTATGGCCTACGAGCAGTACTTC. The rearrangement links TRBV6-1 to TRBJ2-7, with 9 bases lining up with TRBD1. Trimming took 7 bases from V and 2 from J; bases not matched to a gene: 9. The V gene's germline CDR1 is MNHNS and CDR2 SASEGT. The CDR3 consists of 15 residues.

The V call is TRBV5-4, the J call TRBJ2-7; possibly TRBD1 for D (6 bases). Trimming took off 3 bases at V and 1 base at J, with 11 bases between the two ends. The length of the CDR3 is 14 residues. Looked up from germline, CDR1 is SGHNT and CDR2 is YYREEE (reference sequence). The CDR3 sequence: CASSSDSSSYEQYF. The DNA of the CDR3 is TGTGCCAGCAGCTCGGACAGTTCTTCCTACGAGCAGTACTTC. Full variable domain (rest looked up from reference TRBV5-4 and TRBJ2-7): ETGVTQSPTHLIKTRGQQVTLRCSSQSGHNTVSWYQQALGQGPQFIFQYYREEENGRGNFPPRFSGLQFPNYSSELNVNALELDDSALYLCASSSDSSSYEQYFGPGTRLTVT.